In its sample, the clone carrying this TCR beta chain was seen once. Sequenced by immunoSEQ multiplex PCR; TCRdb stores in-frame clones only, minus some. The table shows approximately 80,000 clones, with about 91% occurring only once. The sample is drawn from a study of T cell changes during pregnancy in multiple sclerosis. Trimming shortened V by 3 bases and J by 6 bases, and 3 bases separated the two germline ends. This CDR3 contains 11 residues. Germline lookup yields CDR1 MNHNS and CDR2 SASEGT. The TCR was taken from a female donor in good health, serving as a control in a pregnancy study. Some clones in this sample may be carry-over from other donors' samples. The rearrangement uses TRBV6-1 and TRBJ1-5, with no clear D. Sequencing was performed on PBMCs, taken in the first trimester of pregnancy. For the CDR3, the DNA is TGTGCCAGCAGTGACTTTCAGCCCCAGCATTTT. It codes for CASSDFQPQHF.